Shown below are 21 T cell receptor beta chains from a single sample sequenced in a study of blood T cell repertoires in COVID-19. TCRdb's copy holds only in-frame clones and misses some; the assay was immunoSEQ multiplex PCR. The sample has roughly 100,000 clones, 81% seen once. Specimen: peripheral blood. These receptors were collected from a woman between 65 and 79 years old with acute or convalescent COVID-19.

This chain links TRBV28 with TRBJ1-6; no clear D gene. V lost 8 bases and J lost 0, with 14 bases in between. CDR3 length equals 16 residues. Germline V gene data show CDR1 as MDHEN and CDR2 as SYDVKM. The CDR3 DNA reads TGTGCCAGCGCCCTCGAGGAGAGCTCCTATAATTCACCCCTCCACTTT. Its protein is CASALEESSYNSPLHF.

The chain has TRBV27 and TRBJ1-5, with D perhaps matching TRBD1 (5 bases). The CDR3 has 16 residues. Germline-derived CDR1 and CDR2 are MNHEY and SMNVEV (reference sequence). The ends were cut back, 4 bases at V and 7 bases at J, with 20 bases in the middle. This CDR3 reads CASSSLDRGIGQPQHF. In DNA, the CDR3 is TGTGCCAGCAGTTCCCTAGACAGAGGAATCGGCCAGCCCCAGCATTTT.

This rearrangement joins TRBV9 to TRBJ2-1; the match to TRBD2 covers 9 bases. Germline CDR1 reads SGDLS; CDR2 reads YYNGEE. CDR3 size: 15 residues. The J segment lost 9 bases and the V segment lost 2 bases, leaving 9 bases of the junction unmatched. Here the CDR3 DNA reads TGTGCCAGCAGCGTGATAGCGGGAGTGAGCGGTGAGCAGTTCTTC. As protein: CASSVIAGVSGEQFF.

The CDR3 spells CASSQEIGGPDEKLFF. The CDR3, as DNA: TGTGCCAGCAGCCAAGAAATCGGGGGGCCGGATGAAAAACTGTTTTTT. The chain recombines TRBV14 with TRBJ1-4, with D possibly matching TRBD1 (6 bases). Germline V lookup: CDR1 SGHDN, CDR2 FVKESK. The CDR3 is made up of 16 amino acids. Trimming took 0 bases from V and 6 from J, leaving 14 bases between them.

The CDR3, as DNA: TGTGCCAGCAGTTTAGGAGCGGTCACTGAAGCTTTCTTT. The encoded protein is CASSLGAVTEAFF. V usage is TRBV12-3 or TRBV12-4 and J usage is TRBJ1-1; D remains ambiguous. Trimming shortened V by 1 base and J by 4 bases, and 7 bases separated the two germline ends. The CDR3 length is 13 residues.

The chain is built from TRBV3-1 (or the pseudogene TRBV3-2) and TRBJ1-3; possibly TRBD1 for D (5 bases). Germline V CDR1 and CDR2: LGHDT, YNNKEL (reference sequence). CDR3 length: 16 residues. Deletions cut 1 base from V and 1 base from J, with 11 bases between. The CDR3 loop reads CASSQGLGLSGNTIYF. The CDR3 region has the DNA TGTGCCAGCAGCCAAGGGCTGGGACTATCTGGAAACACCATATATTTT.

The chain uses TRBV2 and TRBJ2-1; 7 bases are a match to TRBD1. Germline CDR1 and CDR2: SNHLY and FYNNEI. CDR3 length equals 14 residues. Germline trimming cut 9 bases from V and 9 bases from J; bases unmatched to any gene: 14. This chain's CDR3 is CARQTGTGLREQFF. The CDR3 region has the DNA TGTGCCAGACAGACAGGGACGGGTCTTCGTGAGCAGTTCTTC.

The chain combines TRBV7-9 with TRBJ1-1; D remains ambiguous. There are 13 residues in the CDR3. V gave up 3 bases and J gave up 10 bases, with 15 bases separating them. Germline assignment: CDR1 SEHNR and CDR2 FQNEAQ (reference sequence). This CDR3 reads CASSFRDLDRAFF. DNA of the CDR3: TGTGCCAGCAGCTTCCGAGACTTGGATAGAGCTTTCTTT.

This chain connects TRBV7-3 to TRBJ2-1; 13 bases match TRBD2. The CDR3 covers 15 residues. Germline V gives CDR1 SGHTA, CDR2 FQGTGA. Losses at the gene ends were 5 bases for V and 5 bases for J; bases not matched to a gene: 3. As DNA, the CDR3 is TGTGCCAGCAGCAAGGGGACTAGCGGGGACAATGAGCAGTTCTTC. As protein: CASSKGTSGDNEQFF.

The CDR3 is CASSLTGTSPYEQYF. The CDR3 DNA reads TGCGCCAGCAGCTTGACCGGGACAAGTCCCTACGAGCAGTACTTC. The J gene is TRBJ2-7, the V gene TRBV5-1; TRBD1 might be the D (6 bases). Germline CDR1 and CDR2: SGHRS and YFSETQ. V shed 1 base and J shed 2 bases, with 13 bases lying between them. The CDR3 spans 15 residues.

The chain's CDR3 is CASSPRTDNSPLHF. In nucleotides, the CDR3 is TGTGCCAGCTCACCGCGGACAGACAATTCACCCCTCCACTTT. The rearrangement links TRBV18 to TRBJ1-6; a weak D match, TRBD1 (6 bases). The CDR3 spans 14 residues. Trimming stripped 3 bases from V and 7 bases from J, with 10 bases between. CDR1 and CDR2 from the germline V gene are KGHSH and LQKENI.

The V and J genes are TRBV10-3 and TRBJ2-1, with 8 nucleotides matching TRBD2. Germline V lookup: CDR1 ENHRY, CDR2 SYGVKD. The CDR3 has 11 residues. With V trimmed by 10 bases and J by 6 bases, 2 bases remained unmatched. The CDR3 sequence is CATRGGNEQFF. Here the CDR3 DNA reads TGTGCCACCCGGGGGGGCAATGAGCAGTTCTTC.

V gene TRBV5-4 combines with J gene TRBJ2-7; tentatively, D is TRBD2 (5 bases). The V gene's germline CDR1 is SGHNT and CDR2 YYREEE (reference sequence). V was shortened by 0 bases and J by 7 bases, with 17 bases between the two germline ends. The CDR3 consists of 15 residues. In nucleotides, the CDR3 is TGTGCCAGCAGCTTGGGGTCGGGAAGGGCGTGGGAGCAGTACTTC. Protein: CASSLGSGRAWEQYF.

V and J are TRBV18 and TRBJ2-7, with TRBD2 matching over 9 bases. Trimming at V came to 6 bases and at J to 0 bases, leaving 6 bases not matched to a gene. CDR3 length: 15 amino acids. Germline loops: CDR1 KGHSH, CDR2 LQKENI. Here the CDR3 reads CASSTGTSSSYEQYF. CDR3 nucleotide sequence: TGTGCCAGCTCCACCGGGACTAGCAGCTCCTACGAGCAGTACTTC.

The chain is built from TRBV6-5 and TRBJ2-3; TRBD1 matches at 8 bases. This CDR3 contains 15 residues. V shed 6 bases, J shed 4 bases, and the junction held 9 bases outside the gene matches. Germline CDR1 and CDR2: MNHEY and SVGAGI. The CDR3 loop is CASRRQGILADTQYF. For the CDR3, the DNA is TGTGCCAGCAGAAGACAGGGGATTTTAGCAGATACGCAGTATTTT.

The chain employs TRBV5-5 and TRBJ1-5; D may be TRBD1 (6 bases). Between the trimmed V and J ends, which lost 5 bases and 7 bases, there was a span of 19 bases. Germline assignment: CDR1 SGHKS and CDR2 YYEKEE (reference sequence). The CDR3 consists of 15 residues. As DNA, the CDR3 is TGTGCCAGCAGACCCGATTCGACAGGCGAGCAGCCCCAGCATTTT. It yields the protein CASRPDSTGEQPQHF.

This chain uses TRBV6-5 with TRBJ1-1; 8 bases are a match to TRBD1. The length of the CDR3 is 14 residues. V trimming: 7 bases; J trimming: 0 bases; junction bases outside the gene matches: 4. CDR1 MNHEY and CDR2 SVGAGI come from the germline V gene. The CDR3: CASTPGQVNTEAFF. Written as DNA, the CDR3 is TGTGCCAGCACCCCGGGACAGGTGAACACTGAAGCTTTCTTT.

This clone was detected only once. The chain has TRBV6-2 or TRBV6-3 and TRBJ1-2; 7 bases fit TRBD1. Germline CDR1 and CDR2: MNHEY and SVGEGT. Trimming took 5 bases from V and 4 from J; bases not matched to a gene: 7. CDR3 length equals 14 residues. CDR3 nucleotides: TGTGCCAGCAGTGGCCCGGACAGGAGCTATGGCTACACCTTC. Protein sequence: CASSGPDRSYGYTF.

The V gene is TRBV30, the J gene TRBJ1-1; D gene ambiguous. CDR1 and CDR2 from the germline V gene are GTSNPN and SVGIG (reference sequence). V was pared by 2 bases and J by 2 bases, with 12 bases between. This CDR3 has 14 residues. This CDR3 is CAWSIPSTNTEAFF. CDR3 sequence (DNA): TGTGCCTGGAGTATCCCCTCTACTAACACTGAAGCTTTCTTT.

The count of this clone is one. The J gene is TRBJ1-1, the V gene TRBV15; tentatively, D is TRBD1 (6 bases). The CDR3 totals 16 residues. V shed 4 bases and J shed 4 bases, with 19 bases lying between them. The V gene's germline CDR1 is LNHNV and CDR2 YYDKDF (reference sequence). CDR3 coding DNA: TGTGCCACCAGCATAGGACGGGGGGCCGGGGTCACTGAAGCTTTCTTT. Translated: CATSIGRGAGVTEAFF.

The chain combines TRBV21-1 with TRBJ2-7; the table's TRBD2 call for D was not verified on the DNA. TRBV21-1 is shown as a pseudogene. The length of the CDR3 is 14 residues. CDR3 protein: CASSKGDSSYEQYF. CDR3 DNA sequence: TGTGCCAGCAGCAAAGGGGACTCCTCCTACGAGCAGTACTTC.